This T cell receptor beta chain emerged from a study of cytomegalovirus exposure and HLA in healthy donors. Assay: immunoSEQ multiplex PCR; the TCRdb copy retains only in-frame clones and omits some. The table includes approximately 120,000 clones, around 94% detected once. The CDR3 extends over 14 amino acids. Unmatched junction bases numbered 11, after V lost 9 bases and J lost 5 bases. The V gene's germline CDR1 is MNHNS and CDR2 SASEGT. The material sequenced was PBMCs. The chain employs TRBV6-1 and TRBJ2-7; 9 bases match TRBD2. The TCR sequence derives from a young woman in good health and CMV-seronegative. The CDR3 nucleotides are TGTGCCAGTCGTCTAGCGGGGAGAGCGGACGAGCAGTACTTC. Translation gives CASRLAGRADEQYF.